This TCR beta chain was identified in a study of cytomegalovirus exposure and HLA in healthy donors. Germline V gene data show CDR1 as SNHLY and CDR2 as FYNNEI. V was trimmed by 7 bases and J by 0 bases, leaving 10 bases between them. The CDR3 extends over 13 amino acids. PCR was performed using 60 Vbeta and 13 Jbeta primers. The protocol was immunoSEQ multiplex PCR, while the TCRdb copy is restricted to in-frame clones and leaves out a portion. The data show approximately 140,000 clones, with approximately 84% seen just once and 1.5% to 2.5% held by the top ten. This sequence was found in a woman between 40 and 50 years old in good health and CMV-seronegative. V is TRBV2 and J is TRBJ2-7; a possible D gene is TRBD1 (7 bases). The sequencing sample was made of PBMCs. The CDR3 here is CASMRDSSYEQYF. The CDR3 coding sequence is TGTGCCAGCATGCGGGACAGCTCCTACGAGCAGTACTTC.